The rows below give T cell receptor beta chains drawn from one sample of a study of patients and donors after allogeneic stem cell transplantation. TCRdb processed the RT-PCR reads anew with MiXCR; each CDR3 protein has one entry. The sample carries about a million distinct CDR3 sequences, roughly 17% recorded once. Input material: blood, either unsorted or a sorted T cell fraction (not recorded which). These receptors all come from a human donor who was either an allogeneic HSCT recipient or a stem cell or donor lymphocyte infusion donor (not recorded which). It is not recorded whose cells these are; they may come from a transplant donor. Both conserved end residues are part of each CDR3. The D gene is left open where the match is weak. Where a row states a size, it is once, few, many or the class of an expanded clone; other rows omit it.

d_call	v_call	clone_size	cdr3_length	j_call	cdr3_nt	cdr3_aa
.	TRBV6-2/TRBV6-3	.	13	TRBJ2-5	TGTGCCAGTACAGGGCCACCAAGAGAGACCCAGTACTTC	CASTGPPRETQYF
.	TRBV25-1	.	15	TRBJ2-1	TGTGCCAGCAGTTCGGCTCTAATCTCCTACAATGAGCAGTTCTTC	CASSSALISYNEQFF
.	TRBV11-3	few	14	TRBJ2-1	TGTGCCAGCAGCTTCGTCGACTCCGCCCCGGAGCAGTTCTTC	CASSFVDSAPEQFF
TRBD2	TRBV6-6	.	13	TRBJ2-3	TGTGCCAGCAATAATGCGGGGGACGATACGCAGTATTTT	CASNNAGDDTQYF
TRBD1	TRBV9	.	17	TRBJ2-2	TGTGCCAGCAGCGTAGTGGGGACAGGGGTCGTCACCGGGGAGCTGTTTTTT	CASSVVGTGVVTGELFF
.	TRBV2	.	14	TRBJ1-3	TGTGCCAGCAGCCCGATCGGGGTTGGAAACACCATATATTTT	CASSPIGVGNTIYF
TRBD1	TRBV9	.	15	TRBJ1-2	TGTGCCAGCAGCGCCTACAGGGGGGGGAACTATGGCTACACCTTC	CASSAYRGGNYGYTF
.	TRBV14	.	17	TRBJ2-5	TGTGCCAGCAGCCAAGATAAGGGGACTCGGCGTGGGGAGACCCAGTACTTC	CASSQDKGTRRGETQYF
.	TRBV20-1	.	13	TRBJ1-5	TGCAGTGCTAGAGAATGGGGGAGTCAGCCCCAGCATTTT	CSAREWGSQPQHF
.	TRBV5-1	few	15	TRBJ2-2	TGCGCCAGCAGCTTGATGGCAGGGGGGGCCGGGGAGCTGTTTTTT	CASSLMAGGAGELFF
TRBD1	TRBV12-3/TRBV12-4	.	17	TRBJ2-2	TGTGCCAGCAGTTTGAGGGCCCAGGGGGCTAACACCGGGGAGCTGTTTTTT	CASSLRAQGANTGELFF
.	TRBV12-3/TRBV12-4	.	13	TRBJ2-1	TGTGCCAGCAGTCCATCTACTAGGAGTGAGCAGTTCTTC	CASSPSTRSEQFF
TRBD1	TRBV5-6	.	18	TRBJ2-3	TGTGCCAGCAGCAGACAGGGGTGGGTAGGTGAGGACACAGATACGCAGTATTTT	CASSRQGWVGEDTDTQYF
TRBD1	TRBV12-3/TRBV12-4	many	15	TRBJ1-2	TGTGCCAGCAGTCCGTCTGGAGGGGGCAACTATGGCTACACCTTC	CASSPSGGGNYGYTF
.	TRBV11-2	.	13	TRBJ1-5	TGTGCCAGCAGCTCCCCGAACAATCAGCCCCAGCATTTT	CASSSPNNQPQHF
.	TRBV7-9	few	16	TRBJ2-1	TGTGCCAGCAGCGATACCGGGACGTCCCCCTACAATGAGCAGTTCTTC	CASSDTGTSPYNEQFF
TRBD1	TRBV7-8	few	15	TRBJ2-3	TGTGCCAGCAGCTTAGGGACAGGGTTCACAGATACGCAGTATTTT	CASSLGTGFTDTQYF
.	TRBV27	few	13	TRBJ2-5	TGTGCCAGCAGTTTATCGGCCTCAGGGACCCAGTACTTC	CASSLSASGTQYF
.	TRBV4-3	few	13	TRBJ2-7	TGCGCCAGCAGCCGCTCGACAGGAGGGGAGCAGTACTTC	CASSRSTGGEQYF
.	TRBV5-5	few	15	TRBJ1-1	TGTGCCAGCAGTCCGAGGGTGGGGAAGACCACTGAAGCTTTCTTT	CASSPRVGKTTEAFF
.	TRBV29-1	many	10	TRBJ1-1	TGCAGCGCCTCCAACACTGAAGCTTTCTTT	CSASNTEAFF